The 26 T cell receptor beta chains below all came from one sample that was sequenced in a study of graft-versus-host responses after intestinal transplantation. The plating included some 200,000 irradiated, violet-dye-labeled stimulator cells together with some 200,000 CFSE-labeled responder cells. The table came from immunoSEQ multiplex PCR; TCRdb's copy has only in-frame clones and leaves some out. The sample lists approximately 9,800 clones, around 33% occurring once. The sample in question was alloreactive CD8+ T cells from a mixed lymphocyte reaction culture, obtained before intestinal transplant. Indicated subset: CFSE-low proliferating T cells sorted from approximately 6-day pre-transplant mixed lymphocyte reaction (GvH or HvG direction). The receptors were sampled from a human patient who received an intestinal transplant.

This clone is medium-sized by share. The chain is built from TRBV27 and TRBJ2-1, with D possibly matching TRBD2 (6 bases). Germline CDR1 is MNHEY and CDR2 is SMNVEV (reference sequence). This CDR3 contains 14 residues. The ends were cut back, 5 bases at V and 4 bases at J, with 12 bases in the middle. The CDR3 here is CASSPWGVYNEQFF. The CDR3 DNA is TGTGCCAGCAGTCCCTGGGGGGTGTACAATGAGCAGTTCTTC.

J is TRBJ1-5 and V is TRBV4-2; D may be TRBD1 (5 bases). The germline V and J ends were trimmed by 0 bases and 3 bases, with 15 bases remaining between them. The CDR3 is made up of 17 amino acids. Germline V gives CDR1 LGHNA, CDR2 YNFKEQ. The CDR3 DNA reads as TGTGCCAGCAGCCAAGAAGGGGTTTCACAAGCCAATCAGCCCCAGCATTTT. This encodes CASSQEGVSQANQPQHF.

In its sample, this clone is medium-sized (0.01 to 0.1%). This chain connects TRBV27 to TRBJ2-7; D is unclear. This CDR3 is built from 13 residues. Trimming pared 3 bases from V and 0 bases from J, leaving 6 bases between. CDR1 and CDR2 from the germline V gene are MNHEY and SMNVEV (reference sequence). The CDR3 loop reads CASSFTSSYEQYF. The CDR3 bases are TGTGCCAGCAGTTTTACGAGCTCCTACGAGCAGTACTTC.

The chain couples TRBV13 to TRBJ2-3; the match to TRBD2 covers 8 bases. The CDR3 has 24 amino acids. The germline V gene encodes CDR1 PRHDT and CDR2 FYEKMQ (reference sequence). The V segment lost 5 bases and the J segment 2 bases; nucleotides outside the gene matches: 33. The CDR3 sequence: CASSRLEVAAHLASGSLSTDTQYF. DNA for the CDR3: TGTGCCAGCAGCCGGCTGGAAGTTGCCGCACACCTCGCTAGCGGGTCTCTTTCCACAGATACGCAGTATTTT.

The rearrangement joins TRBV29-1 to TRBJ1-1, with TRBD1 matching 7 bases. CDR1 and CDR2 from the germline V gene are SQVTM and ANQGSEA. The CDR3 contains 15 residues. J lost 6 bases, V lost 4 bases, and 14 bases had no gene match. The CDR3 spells CSVVGEQGHVAEAFF. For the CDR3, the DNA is TGCAGCGTTGTCGGGGAACAGGGGCACGTTGCTGAAGCTTTCTTT.

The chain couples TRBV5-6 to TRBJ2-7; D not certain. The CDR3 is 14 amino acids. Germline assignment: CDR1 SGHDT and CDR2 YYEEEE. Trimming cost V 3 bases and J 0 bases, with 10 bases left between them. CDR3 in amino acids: CASSCDSFSYEQYF. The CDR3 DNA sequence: TGTGCCAGCAGCTGTGACTCTTTCTCCTACGAGCAGTACTTC.

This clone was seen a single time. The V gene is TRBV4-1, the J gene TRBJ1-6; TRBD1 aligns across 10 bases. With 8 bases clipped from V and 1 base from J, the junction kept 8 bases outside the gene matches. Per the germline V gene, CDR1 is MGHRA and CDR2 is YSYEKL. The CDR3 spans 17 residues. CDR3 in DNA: TGCGCCAGCCGCGGGGGACAGGGGAGATCCTATAATTCACCCCTCCACTTT. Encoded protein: CASRGGQGRSYNSPLHF.

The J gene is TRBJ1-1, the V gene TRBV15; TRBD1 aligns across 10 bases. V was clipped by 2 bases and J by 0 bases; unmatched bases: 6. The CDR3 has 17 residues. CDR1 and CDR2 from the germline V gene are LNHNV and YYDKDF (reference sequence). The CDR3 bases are TGTGCCACCAGCAGACACCGGGACAGGGGTATGAACACTGAAGCTTTCTTT. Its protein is CATSRHRDRGMNTEAFF. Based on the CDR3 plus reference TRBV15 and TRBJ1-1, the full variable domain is DAMVIQNPRYQVTQFGKPVTLSCSQTLNHNVMYWYQQKSSQAPKLLFHYYDKDFNNEADTPDNFQSRRPNTSFCFLDIRSPGLGDTAMYLCATSRHRDRGMNTEAFFGQGTRLTVV.

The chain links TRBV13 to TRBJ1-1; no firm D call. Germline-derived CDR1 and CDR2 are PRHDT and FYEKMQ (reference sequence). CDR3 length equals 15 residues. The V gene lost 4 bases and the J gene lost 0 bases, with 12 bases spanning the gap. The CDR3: CASSSLSEMNTEAFF. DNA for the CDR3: TGTGCCAGCAGCTCCCTTAGTGAGATGAACACTGAAGCTTTCTTT.

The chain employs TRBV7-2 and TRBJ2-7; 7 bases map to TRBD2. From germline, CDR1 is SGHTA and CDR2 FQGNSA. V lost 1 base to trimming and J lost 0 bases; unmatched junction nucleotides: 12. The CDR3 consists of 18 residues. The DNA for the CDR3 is TGTGCCAGCAGCTTAGTGGACGCCGGGGGGAGGAGCTCCTACGAGCAGTACTTC. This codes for CASSLVDAGGRSSYEQYF.

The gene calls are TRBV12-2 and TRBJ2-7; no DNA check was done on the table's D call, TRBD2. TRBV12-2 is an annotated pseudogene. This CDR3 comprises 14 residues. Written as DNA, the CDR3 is TGTGCAAGTCGCTTAGTATTGCTAGTTTACGAGCAGTACTTC. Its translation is CASRLVLLVYEQYF.

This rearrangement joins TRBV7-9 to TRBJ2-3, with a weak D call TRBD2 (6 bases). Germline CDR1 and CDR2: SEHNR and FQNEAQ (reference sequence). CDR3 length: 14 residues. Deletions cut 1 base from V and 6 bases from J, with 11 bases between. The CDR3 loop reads CASSLEASADTQYF. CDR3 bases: TGTGCCAGCAGCTTAGAGGCTAGCGCGGATACGCAGTATTTT.

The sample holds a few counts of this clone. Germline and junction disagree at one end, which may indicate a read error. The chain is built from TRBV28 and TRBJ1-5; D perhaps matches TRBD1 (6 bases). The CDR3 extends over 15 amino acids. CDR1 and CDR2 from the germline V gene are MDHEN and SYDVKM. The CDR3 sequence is CASSLIRGGNQPQHF. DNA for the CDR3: TGTGCCAGCAGTTTAATCAGGGGTGGCAACCAGCCCCAGCATTTT.

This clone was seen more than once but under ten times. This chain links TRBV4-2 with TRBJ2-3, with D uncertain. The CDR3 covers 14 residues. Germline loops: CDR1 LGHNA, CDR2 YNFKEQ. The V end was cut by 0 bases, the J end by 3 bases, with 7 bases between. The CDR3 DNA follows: TGTGCCAGCAGCCAAGATCTGGCAACAGATACGCAGTATTTT. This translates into CASSQDLATDTQYF.

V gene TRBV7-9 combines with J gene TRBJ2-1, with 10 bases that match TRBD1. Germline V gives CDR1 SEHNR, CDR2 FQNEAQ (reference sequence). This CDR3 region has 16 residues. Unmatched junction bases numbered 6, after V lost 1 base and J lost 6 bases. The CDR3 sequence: CASSLVRTGGANEQFF. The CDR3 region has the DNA TGTGCCAGCAGCTTAGTTCGGACAGGGGGGGCCAATGAGCAGTTCTTC. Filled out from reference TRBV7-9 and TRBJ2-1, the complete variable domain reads DTGVSQNPRHKITKRGQNVTFRCDPISEHNRLYWYRQTLGQGPEFLTYFQNEAQLEKSRLLSDRFSAERPKGSFSTLEIQRTEQGDSAMYLCASSLVRTGGANEQFFGPGTRLTVL.

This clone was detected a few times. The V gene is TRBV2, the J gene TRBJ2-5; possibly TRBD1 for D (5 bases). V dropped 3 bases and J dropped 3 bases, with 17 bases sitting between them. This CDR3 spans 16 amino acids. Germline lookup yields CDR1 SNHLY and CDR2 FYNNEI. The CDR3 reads CASSDPMQGVEETQYF. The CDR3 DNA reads TGTGCCAGCAGTGACCCTATGCAGGGTGTGGAAGAGACCCAGTACTTC.

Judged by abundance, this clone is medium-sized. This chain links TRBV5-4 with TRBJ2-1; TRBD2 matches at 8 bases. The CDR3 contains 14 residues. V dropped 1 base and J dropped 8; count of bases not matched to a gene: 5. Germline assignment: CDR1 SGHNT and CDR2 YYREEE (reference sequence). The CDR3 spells CASSLKRETYEQFF. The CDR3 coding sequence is TGTGCCAGCAGCTTGAAGCGGGAGACCTATGAGCAGTTCTTC.

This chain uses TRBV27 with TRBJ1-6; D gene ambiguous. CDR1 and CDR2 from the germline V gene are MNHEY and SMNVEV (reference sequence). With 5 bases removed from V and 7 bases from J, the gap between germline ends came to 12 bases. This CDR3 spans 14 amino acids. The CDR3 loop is CASSPTYPNSPLHF. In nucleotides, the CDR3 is TGTGCCAGCAGTCCTACCTATCCCAATTCACCCCTCCACTTT.

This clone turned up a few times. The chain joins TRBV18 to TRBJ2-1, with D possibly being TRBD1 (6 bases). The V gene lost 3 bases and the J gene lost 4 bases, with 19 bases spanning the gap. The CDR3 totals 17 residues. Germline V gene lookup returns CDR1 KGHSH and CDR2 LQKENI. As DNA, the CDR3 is TGTGCCAGCTCACCTCGAGCGCCTGGACAGTTTTACAATGAGCAGTTCTTC. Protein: CASSPRAPGQFYNEQFF.

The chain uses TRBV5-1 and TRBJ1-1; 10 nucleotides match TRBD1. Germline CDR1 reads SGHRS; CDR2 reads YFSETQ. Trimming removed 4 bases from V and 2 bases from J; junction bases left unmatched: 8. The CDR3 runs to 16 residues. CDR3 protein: CASSPGQGSLNTEAFF. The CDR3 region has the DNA TGCGCCAGCAGCCCGGGACAGGGGAGCCTCAACACTGAAGCTTTCTTT.

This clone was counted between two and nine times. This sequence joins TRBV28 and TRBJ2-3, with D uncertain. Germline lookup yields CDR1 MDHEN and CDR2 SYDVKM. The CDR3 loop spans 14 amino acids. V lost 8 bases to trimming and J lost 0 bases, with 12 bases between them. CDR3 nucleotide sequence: TGTGCCAGCGCTCTAACCTCTAGCACAGATACGCAGTATTTT. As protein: CASALTSSTDTQYF.

CDR3 sequence (DNA): TGTGCCAGCAGCGTAGGGGACTCCTCCTACAATGAGCAGTTCTTC. Translated, it gives CASSVGDSSYNEQFF. The chain is built from TRBV9 and TRBJ2-1; D is possibly TRBD2 (6 bases). Germline CDR1 and CDR2: SGDLS and YYNGEE. This CDR3 is built from 15 residues. With 0 bases removed from V and 0 bases from J, the gap between germline ends came to 7 bases.

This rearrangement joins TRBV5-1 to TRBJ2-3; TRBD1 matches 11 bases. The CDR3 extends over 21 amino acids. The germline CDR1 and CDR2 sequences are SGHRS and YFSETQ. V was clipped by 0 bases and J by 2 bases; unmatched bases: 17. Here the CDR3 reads CASSLGLGITRDRGNTDTQYF. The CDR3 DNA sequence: TGCGCCAGCAGCTTGGGCCTGGGCATTACTAGGGACAGGGGGAACACAGATACGCAGTATTTT. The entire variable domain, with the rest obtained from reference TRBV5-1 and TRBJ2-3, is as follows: KAGVTQTPRYLIKTRGQQVTLSCSPISGHRSVSWYQQTPGQGLQFLFEYFSETQRNKGNFPGRFSGRQFSNSRSEMNVSTLELGDSALYLCASSLGLGITRDRGNTDTQYFGPGTRLTVL.

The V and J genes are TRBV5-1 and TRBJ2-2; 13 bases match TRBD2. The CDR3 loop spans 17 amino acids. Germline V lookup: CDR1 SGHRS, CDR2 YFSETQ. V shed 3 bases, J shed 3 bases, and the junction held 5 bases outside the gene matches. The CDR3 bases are TGCGCCAGCAGCTCCACTAGCGGGGGGGCGGACACCGGGGAGCTGTTTTTT. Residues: CASSSTSGGADTGELFF.

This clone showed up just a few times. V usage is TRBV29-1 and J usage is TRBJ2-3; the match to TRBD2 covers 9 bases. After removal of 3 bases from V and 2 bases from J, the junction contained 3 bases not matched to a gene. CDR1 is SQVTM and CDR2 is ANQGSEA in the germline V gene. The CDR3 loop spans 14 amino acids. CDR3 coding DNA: TGCAGCGTTGAGCGGGAGGGCCCCACAGATACGCAGTATTTT. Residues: CSVEREGPTDTQYF.

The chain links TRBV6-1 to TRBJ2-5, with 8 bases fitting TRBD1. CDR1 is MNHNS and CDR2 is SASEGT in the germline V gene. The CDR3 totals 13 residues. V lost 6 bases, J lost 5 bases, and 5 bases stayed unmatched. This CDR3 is CASRQGVVETQYF. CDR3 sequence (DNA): TGTGCCAGCAGACAGGGGGTAGTTGAGACCCAGTACTTC.